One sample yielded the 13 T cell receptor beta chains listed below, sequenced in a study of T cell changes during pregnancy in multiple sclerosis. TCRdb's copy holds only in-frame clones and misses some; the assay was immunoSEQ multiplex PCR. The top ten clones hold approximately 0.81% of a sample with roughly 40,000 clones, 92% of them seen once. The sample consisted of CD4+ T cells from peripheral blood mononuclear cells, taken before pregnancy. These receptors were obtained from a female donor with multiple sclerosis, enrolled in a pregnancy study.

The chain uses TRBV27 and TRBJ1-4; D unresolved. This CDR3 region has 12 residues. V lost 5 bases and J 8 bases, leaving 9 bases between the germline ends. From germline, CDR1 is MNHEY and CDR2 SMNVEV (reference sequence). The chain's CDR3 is CASSKWPEKLFF. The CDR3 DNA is TGTGCCAGCAGTAAGTGGCCAGAAAAACTGTTTTTT.

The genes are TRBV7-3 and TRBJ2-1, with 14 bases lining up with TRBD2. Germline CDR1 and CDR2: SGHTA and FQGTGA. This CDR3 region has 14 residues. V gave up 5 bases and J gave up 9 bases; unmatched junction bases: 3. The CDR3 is CASSIGLAGGEQFF. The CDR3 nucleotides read TGTGCCAGCAGCATCGGACTAGCGGGAGGTGAGCAGTTCTTC.

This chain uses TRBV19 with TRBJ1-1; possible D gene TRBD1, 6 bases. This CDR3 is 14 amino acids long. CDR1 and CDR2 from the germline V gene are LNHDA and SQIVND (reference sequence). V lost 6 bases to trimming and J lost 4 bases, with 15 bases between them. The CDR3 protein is CASRNQGSGTEAFF. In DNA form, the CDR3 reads TGTGCCAGTAGGAACCAGGGGTCGGGCACTGAAGCTTTCTTT.

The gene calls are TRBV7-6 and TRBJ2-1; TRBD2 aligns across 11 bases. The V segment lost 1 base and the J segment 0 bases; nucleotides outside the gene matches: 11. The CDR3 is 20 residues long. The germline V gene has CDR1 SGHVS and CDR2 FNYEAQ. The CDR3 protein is CASSLVSGSGRASSYNEQFF. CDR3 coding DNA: TGTGCCAGCAGCTTAGTATCAGGTAGCGGGAGGGCTAGCTCCTACAATGAGCAGTTCTTC.

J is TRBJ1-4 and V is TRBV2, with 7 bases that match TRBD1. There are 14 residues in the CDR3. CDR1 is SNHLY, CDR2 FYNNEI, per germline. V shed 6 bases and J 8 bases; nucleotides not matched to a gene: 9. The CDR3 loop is CASRLDRVEEKLFF. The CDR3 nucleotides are TGTGCCAGCAGACTCGACAGGGTCGAAGAAAAACTGTTTTTT.

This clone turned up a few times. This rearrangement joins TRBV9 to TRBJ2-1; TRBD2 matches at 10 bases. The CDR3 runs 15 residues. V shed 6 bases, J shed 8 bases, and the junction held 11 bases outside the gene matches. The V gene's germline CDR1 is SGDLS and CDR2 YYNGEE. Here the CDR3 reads CASTPGVLAGHEQFF. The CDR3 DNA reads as TGTGCCAGCACCCCTGGAGTACTAGCGGGACATGAGCAGTTCTTC.

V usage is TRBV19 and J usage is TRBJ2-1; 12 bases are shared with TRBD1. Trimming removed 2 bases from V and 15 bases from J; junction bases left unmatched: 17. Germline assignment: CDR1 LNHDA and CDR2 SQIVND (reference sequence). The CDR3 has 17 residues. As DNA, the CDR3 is TGTGCCAGTAGTATATCGCGGGGGGGGACAGGGGGCGCTGATTTGTTCTTC. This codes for CASSISRGGTGGADLFF.

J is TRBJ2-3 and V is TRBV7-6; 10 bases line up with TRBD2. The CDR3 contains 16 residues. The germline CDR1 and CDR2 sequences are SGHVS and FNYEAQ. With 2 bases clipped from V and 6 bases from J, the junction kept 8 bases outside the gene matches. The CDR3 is CASSLLAGVTSDTQYF. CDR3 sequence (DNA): TGTGCCAGCAGCTTACTAGCGGGAGTCACATCGGATACGCAGTATTTT.

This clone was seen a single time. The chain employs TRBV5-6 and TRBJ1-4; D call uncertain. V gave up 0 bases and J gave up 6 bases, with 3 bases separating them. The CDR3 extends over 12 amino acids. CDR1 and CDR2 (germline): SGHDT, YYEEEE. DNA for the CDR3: TGTGCCAGCAGCTTGGGAGATGAAAAACTGTTTTTT. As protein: CASSLGDEKLFF.

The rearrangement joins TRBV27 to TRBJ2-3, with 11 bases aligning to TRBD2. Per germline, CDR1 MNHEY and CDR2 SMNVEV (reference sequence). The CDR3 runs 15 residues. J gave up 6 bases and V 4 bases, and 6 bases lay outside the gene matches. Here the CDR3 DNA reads TGTGCCAGCAGTTCGCCTAGCGGGAGGTCGGATACGCAGTATTTT. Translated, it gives CASSSPSGRSDTQYF.

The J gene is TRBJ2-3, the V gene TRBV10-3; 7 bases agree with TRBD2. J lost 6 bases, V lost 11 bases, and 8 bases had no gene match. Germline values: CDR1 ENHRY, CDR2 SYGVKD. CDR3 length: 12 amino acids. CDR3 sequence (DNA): TGTGCCTCGGGACTACTCCTTGATACGCAGTATTTT. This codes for CASGLLLDTQYF.

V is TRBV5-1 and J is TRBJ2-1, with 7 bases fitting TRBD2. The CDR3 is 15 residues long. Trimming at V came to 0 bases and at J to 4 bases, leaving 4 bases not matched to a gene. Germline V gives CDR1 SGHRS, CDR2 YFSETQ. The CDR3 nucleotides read TGCGCCAGCAGCTTGGCCGGACTAGAGTACAATGAGCAGTTCTTC. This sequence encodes CASSLAGLEYNEQFF.

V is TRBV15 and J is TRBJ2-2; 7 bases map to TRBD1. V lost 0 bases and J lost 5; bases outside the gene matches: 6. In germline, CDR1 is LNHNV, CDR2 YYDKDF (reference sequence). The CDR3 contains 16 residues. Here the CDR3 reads CATSRDPGGRTGELFF. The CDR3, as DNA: TGTGCCACCAGCAGAGATCCAGGGGGAAGGACCGGGGAGCTGTTTTTT.